The sample holds many counts of the clone carrying this TCR beta chain. The table came from immunoSEQ multiplex PCR; TCRdb's copy has only in-frame clones and leaves some out. The sample holds about 140,000 clones, about 72% seen once. This record comes from a study of cytotoxic CD8 clonotypes in ibrutinib-treated CLL. Across the study: With a range of 6 to 36, the median treatment time before response samples were taken was roughly 12 months.

The material sequenced was PBMCs, taken after 12 months of ibrutinib treatment. This receptor was identified in a human donor with chronic lymphocytic leukemia.

The CDR3 reads CASSVGTGEYSNQPQHF. The DNA for the CDR3 is TGTGCCAGCAGTGTAGGGACGGGGGAGTATAGCAATCAGCCCCAGCATTTT. The genes are TRBV6-9 and TRBJ1-5, with a possible D match to TRBD1 (5 bases). The V end was cut by 5 bases, the J end by 0 bases, with 17 bases between. Germline V lookup: CDR1 MNHGY, CDR2 SVAAGI. This CDR3 region has 17 residues.